This is a list of T cell receptor beta chains from one sample in a study of shared clonotypes between healthy human individuals. The repertoire was sequenced with immunoSEQ multiplex PCR; TCRdb's copy has only in-frame clones and lacks some. Of about 2 million clones in the sample, roughly 95% were seen once. Sequencing input: naive CD8+ T cells sorted from blood. Receptors were obtained from a man between 18 and 29 years old in good health. CDR3s include the opening cysteine and the closing phenylalanine or tryptophan. The D gene is left open where the match is weak. Part of the rows lack a size; the others show once, few, many or a class for expanded clones.

CDR3 protein: CASSVNRDLEDYGYTF
CDR3 DNA: TGTGCCAGCAGCGTCAACAGGGACTTAGAAGACTATGGCTACACCTTC
clone size: NA
J gene: TRBJ1-2
D gene: NA
V gene: TRBV9

CDR3 protein: CAWNRETNTEAFF
CDR3 DNA: TGTGCCTGGAACAGGGAAACCAACACTGAAGCTTTCTTT
clone size: NA
J gene: TRBJ1-1
D gene: NA
V gene: TRBV30

CDR3 protein: CASRVTGGDQPQHF
CDR3 DNA: TGTGCCAGCAGGGTGACAGGGGGCGATCAGCCCCAGCATTTT
clone size: once
J gene: TRBJ1-5
D gene: TRBD1
V gene: TRBV27

CDR3 protein: CASSWGTGETYGYTF
CDR3 DNA: TGTGCCAGCAGCTGGGGGACAGGGGAGACTTATGGCTACACCTTC
clone size: NA
J gene: TRBJ1-2
D gene: TRBD1
V gene: TRBV5-8

CDR3 protein: CSSSPADSSYNEQFF
CDR3 DNA: TGCAGCTCGTCCCCAGCGGACTCCTCCTACAATGAGCAGTTCTTC
clone size: NA
J gene: TRBJ2-1
D gene: NA
V gene: TRBV29-1

CDR3 protein: CASSLIAGDTQYF
CDR3 DNA: TGTGCCAGCAGTTTGATAGCTGGGGATACGCAGTATTTT
clone size: NA
J gene: TRBJ2-3
D gene: NA
V gene: TRBV27

CDR3 protein: CASSPPRGLNTEAFF
CDR3 DNA: TGTGCCAGCAGCCCCCCTCGCGGGCTAAACACTGAAGCTTTCTTT
clone size: NA
J gene: TRBJ1-1
D gene: NA
V gene: TRBV7-9

CDR3 protein: CASSQAAGTSYEQYF
CDR3 DNA: TGCGCCAGCAGCCAAGCGGCAGGGACCTCCTACGAGCAGTACTTC
clone size: NA
J gene: TRBJ2-7
D gene: NA
V gene: TRBV4-1

CDR3 protein: CASSHNSGNEQYF
CDR3 DNA: TGTGCCAGCAGTCATAACTCAGGGAACGAGCAGTACTTC
clone size: NA
J gene: TRBJ2-7
D gene: NA
V gene: TRBV27

CDR3 protein: CASNPIPAGREPKAFF
CDR3 DNA: TGTGCCAGCAACCCGATCCCAGCAGGACGGGAACCTAAAGCTTTCTTT
clone size: NA
J gene: TRBJ1-1
D gene: NA
V gene: TRBV14

CDR3 protein: CASISSGGMNEQYF
CDR3 DNA: TGTGCCAGCATCAGCTCAGGGGGCATGAACGAGCAGTACTTC
clone size: NA
J gene: TRBJ2-7
D gene: TRBD1
V gene: TRBV28

CDR3 protein: CASSFRGLAKNIQYF
CDR3 DNA: TGTGCCAGCAGTTTCCGGGGACTAGCCAAAAACATTCAGTACTTC
clone size: once
J gene: TRBJ2-4
D gene: NA
V gene: TRBV28

CDR3 protein: CASSHPFGTGDTEAFF
CDR3 DNA: TGTGCCAGCAGCCATCCCTTCGGGACAGGGGACACTGAAGCTTTCTTT
clone size: NA
J gene: TRBJ1-1
D gene: TRBD1
V gene: TRBV7-9

CDR3 protein: CASSLRGNLYGYTF
CDR3 DNA: TGTGCCAGCAGTTTAAGGGGAAACCTCTATGGCTACACCTTC
clone size: NA
J gene: TRBJ1-2
D gene: NA
V gene: TRBV28

CDR3 protein: CASSIVAGENEQFF
CDR3 DNA: TGTGCCAGCAGTATAGTAGCGGGAGAGAATGAGCAGTTCTTC
clone size: NA
J gene: TRBJ2-1
D gene: TRBD2
V gene: TRBV6-4

CDR3 protein: CASSLAAGQASTDTQYF
CDR3 DNA: TGTGCCAGCAGTTTAGCGGCCGGACAGGCGAGCACAGATACGCAGTATTTT
clone size: NA
J gene: TRBJ2-3
D gene: TRBD1
V gene: TRBV27

CDR3 protein: CAWDSGFTDTQYF
CDR3 DNA: TGTGCCTGGGACTCGGGGTTCACAGATACGCAGTATTTT
clone size: NA
J gene: TRBJ2-3
D gene: NA
V gene: TRBV30

CDR3 protein: CSVEGRETEAFF
CDR3 DNA: TGCAGCGTTGAAGGACGGGAAACTGAAGCTTTCTTT
clone size: NA
J gene: TRBJ1-1
D gene: NA
V gene: TRBV29-1

CDR3 protein: CASSYSVLANEQFF
CDR3 DNA: TGTGCCAGCAGTTACTCGGTGCTAGCCAATGAGCAGTTCTTC
clone size: once
J gene: TRBJ2-1
D gene: NA
V gene: TRBV6-6

CDR3 protein: CAWSFFTGGSSEQYF
CDR3 DNA: TGTGCCTGGAGTTTCTTCACAGGGGGCTCCAGCGAGCAGTACTTC
clone size: NA
J gene: TRBJ2-7
D gene: TRBD1
V gene: TRBV30

CDR3 protein: CASSGLRDRKETQYF
CDR3 DNA: TGTGCCAGCAGTGGTCTAAGAGACAGGAAAGAGACCCAGTACTTC
clone size: NA
J gene: TRBJ2-5
D gene: NA
V gene: TRBV2

CDR3 protein: CASSVEASGSYNEQFF
CDR3 DNA: TGTGCCAGCAGCGTAGAGGCTAGCGGGTCCTACAATGAGCAGTTCTTC
clone size: NA
J gene: TRBJ2-1
D gene: TRBD2
V gene: TRBV9

CDR3 protein: CASSSGTGLMGETQYF
CDR3 DNA: TGTGCCAGCAGCTCCGGGACAGGGCTTATGGGGGAGACCCAGTACTTC
clone size: NA
J gene: TRBJ2-5
D gene: TRBD1
V gene: TRBV7-3

CDR3 protein: CTRSGRDLEKLFF
CDR3 DNA: TGCACCCGATCCGGGAGGGATCTCGAAAAACTGTTTTTT
clone size: NA
J gene: TRBJ1-4
D gene: NA
V gene: TRBV29-1

CDR3 protein: CASSESLIGQGAYEQYF
CDR3 DNA: TGTGCCAGCAGTGAATCTCTCATCGGACAGGGGGCATACGAGCAGTACTTC
clone size: NA
J gene: TRBJ2-7
D gene: TRBD1
V gene: TRBV6-1

CDR3 protein: CASSLVTSGPYEQYF
CDR3 DNA: TGTGCCAGCAGCCTTGTTACTAGCGGGCCCTACGAGCAGTACTTC
clone size: NA
J gene: TRBJ2-7
D gene: TRBD2
V gene: TRBV5-6

CDR3 protein: CASRETGTSVYEQYF
CDR3 DNA: TGTGCCAGCAGGGAGACCGGGACTAGCGTCTACGAGCAGTACTTC
clone size: NA
J gene: TRBJ2-7
D gene: TRBD2
V gene: TRBV13

CDR3 protein: CASSQDTNGNEQFF
CDR3 DNA: TGCGCCAGCAGCCAAGATACAAACGGGAATGAGCAGTTCTTC
clone size: NA
J gene: TRBJ2-1
D gene: NA
V gene: TRBV4-3

CDR3 protein: CASSLATNNEQFF
CDR3 DNA: TGTGCCAGCAGCTTGGCGACGAACAATGAGCAGTTCTTC
clone size: NA
J gene: TRBJ2-1
D gene: NA
V gene: TRBV5-6

CDR3 protein: CASSHTGPGSYEQYF
CDR3 DNA: TGTGCCAGCAGTCACACAGGGCCGGGCTCCTACGAGCAGTACTTC
clone size: NA
J gene: TRBJ2-7
D gene: NA
V gene: TRBV27

CDR3 protein: CASSVVGGKETQYF
CDR3 DNA: TGTGCCAGCAGCGTAGTGGGCGGGAAAGAGACCCAGTACTTC
clone size: NA
J gene: TRBJ2-5
D gene: NA
V gene: TRBV9

CDR3 protein: CASSVGLAGGRGTDTQYF
CDR3 DNA: TGTGCCAGCAGTGTAGGCCTAGCGGGAGGGAGGGGCACAGATACGCAGTATTTT
clone size: few
J gene: TRBJ2-3
D gene: TRBD2
V gene: TRBV2

CDR3 protein: CASSVARVSGGYNEQFF
CDR3 DNA: TGTGCCAGCAGCGTAGCTCGGGTTAGCGGGGGCTACAATGAGCAGTTCTTC
clone size: NA
J gene: TRBJ2-1
D gene: TRBD2
V gene: TRBV9

CDR3 protein: CAGGQGPGRNSPLHF
CDR3 DNA: TGTGCCGGAGGTCAGGGGCCAGGGCGAAATTCACCCCTCCACTTT
clone size: NA
J gene: TRBJ1-6
D gene: NA
V gene: TRBV5-4

CDR3 protein: CSVEDDGFYEQYF
CDR3 DNA: TGCAGCGTTGAAGACGACGGATTCTACGAGCAGTACTTC
clone size: NA
J gene: TRBJ2-7
D gene: NA
V gene: TRBV29-1

CDR3 protein: CASAQTSGRDNEQFF
CDR3 DNA: TGTGCCAGCGCCCAGACTAGCGGGAGAGACAATGAGCAGTTCTTC
clone size: NA
J gene: TRBJ2-1
D gene: TRBD2
V gene: TRBV6-5

CDR3 protein: CASSQEEGYYGYTF
CDR3 DNA: TGCGCCAGCAGCCAAGAAGAGGGATACTATGGCTACACCTTC
clone size: NA
J gene: TRBJ1-2
D gene: NA
V gene: TRBV4-1

CDR3 protein: CASRGQGDPGNTIYF
CDR3 DNA: TGCGCCAGCAGAGGGCAGGGGGATCCCGGAAACACCATATATTTT
clone size: NA
J gene: TRBJ1-3
D gene: TRBD1
V gene: TRBV5-1

CDR3 protein: CASSALRASSYNSPLHF
CDR3 DNA: TGTGCCAGCAGTGCCCTAAGGGCCTCCTCCTATAATTCACCCCTCCACTTT
clone size: NA
J gene: TRBJ1-6
D gene: NA
V gene: TRBV28

CDR3 protein: CAWSASGWQETQYF
CDR3 DNA: TGTGCCTGGAGTGCGTCAGGGTGGCAAGAGACCCAGTACTTC
clone size: NA
J gene: TRBJ2-5
D gene: NA
V gene: TRBV30

CDR3 protein: CASSYVESSYNEQFF
CDR3 DNA: TGTGCCAGCAGTTACGTGGAAAGCTCCTACAATGAGCAGTTCTTC
clone size: NA
J gene: TRBJ2-1
D gene: NA
V gene: TRBV6-5

CDR3 protein: CASKQLAGGKDEQYF
CDR3 DNA: TGCGCCAGCAAACAACTAGCGGGGGGGAAAGACGAGCAGTACTTC
clone size: NA
J gene: TRBJ2-7
D gene: TRBD2
V gene: TRBV5-1

CDR3 protein: CASSLSRDNTDTQYF
CDR3 DNA: TGTGCCAGCAGTTTATCCCGGGACAACACAGATACGCAGTATTTT
clone size: NA
J gene: TRBJ2-3
D gene: NA
V gene: TRBV28

CDR3 protein: CATEIAGGPDTQYF
CDR3 DNA: TGTGCCACCGAAATAGCGGGGGGCCCAGATACGCAGTATTTT
clone size: NA
J gene: TRBJ2-3
D gene: TRBD2
V gene: TRBV19

CDR3 protein: CASSSPGQGVYGYTF
CDR3 DNA: TGTGCCAGCAGTTCCCCCGGACAGGGGGTGTATGGCTACACCTTC
clone size: NA
J gene: TRBJ1-2
D gene: TRBD1
V gene: TRBV28

CDR3 protein: CASSVAPGQGAFLRNEQFF
CDR3 DNA: TGTGCCAGCAGCGTGGCTCCGGGACAGGGTGCTTTTCTCCGGAATGAGCAGTTCTTC
clone size: NA
J gene: TRBJ2-1
D gene: TRBD1
V gene: TRBV9

CDR3 protein: CASNTSGNTIYF
CDR3 DNA: TGTGCCAGCAACACCTCTGGAAACACCATATATTTT
clone size: few
J gene: TRBJ1-3
D gene: NA
V gene: TRBV21-1

CDR3 protein: CASSQMVGSHEQYF
CDR3 DNA: TGCGCCAGCAGCCAAATGGTGGGTTCCCACGAGCAGTACTTC
clone size: NA
J gene: TRBJ2-7
D gene: NA
V gene: TRBV4-1

CDR3 protein: CASSVATSGGAGEQFF
CDR3 DNA: TGTGCCAGCAGCGTAGCAACTAGCGGGGGGGCCGGTGAGCAGTTCTTC
clone size: NA
J gene: TRBJ2-1
D gene: TRBD2
V gene: TRBV9

CDR3 protein: CASSPDVYNEQFF
CDR3 DNA: TGTGCCAGCAGCCCTGACGTATACAATGAGCAGTTCTTC
clone size: NA
J gene: TRBJ2-1
D gene: NA
V gene: TRBV28

CDR3 protein: CASSISGANTEAFF
CDR3 DNA: TGTGCCAGTAGTATTTCGGGGGCGAACACTGAAGCTTTCTTT
clone size: NA
J gene: TRBJ1-1
D gene: NA
V gene: TRBV19